These 21 T cell receptor beta chains were all obtained from the same sample, sequenced in a study of blood T cells in healthy people across ages. Then a second PCR, running roughly 7 to 11 cycles, was carried out with a sample-barcoded 5' primer and a J-beta primer mix. TCRdb called the 5' RACE reads again in MiXCR, with one record for every CDR3 protein. The sample gives about 780,000 distinct CDR3 sequences, about 46% of which show up once; 18% is in the top ten. The specimen was blood. These receptors came from a man older than 75 in good health.

The chain recombines TRBV20-1 with TRBJ1-2; D uncertain. CDR1 is DFQATT and CDR2 is SNEGSKA in the germline V gene (reference sequence). V was trimmed by 5 bases and J by 8 bases, leaving 9 bases between them. CDR3 length: 10 residues. CDR3 DNA: TGCAGTGCTGACGGACGGGGCTACACCTTC. Amino acid sequence: CSADGRGYTF.

CDR3 region: CASSQGYAAEGETQYF. As DNA, the CDR3 is TGCGCCAGCAGCCAAGGATATGCTGCAGAAGGGGAGACCCAGTACTTC. This chain connects TRBV4-3 to TRBJ2-5, with no clear D. The CDR3 runs 16 residues. Trimming left V 1 base short and J 5 bases short, with 17 bases between. The V gene's germline CDR1 is LGHNA and CDR2 YSLEER.

CDR3 sequence: CSADSDIYNEQFF. The CDR3 bases are TGCAGTGCGGATTCGGACATATACAATGAGCAGTTCTTC. The rearrangement uses TRBV20-1 and TRBJ2-1, with TRBD1 as a possible D gene (5 bases). There are 13 residues in the CDR3. Germline V CDR1 and CDR2: DFQATT, SNEGSKA (reference sequence). The V gene lost 6 bases and the J gene lost 4 bases, with 13 bases spanning the gap.

A single count supports this clonotype. The V gene is TRBV10-3, the J gene TRBJ2-5; 7 positions match TRBD2. The CDR3 runs to 14 residues. J gave up 4 bases and V 5 bases, and 7 bases lay outside the gene matches. Germline loops: CDR1 ENHRY, CDR2 SYGVKD. DNA of the CDR3: TGTGCCATCAGTAGCGGGGCTCCGGGAGAGACCCAGTACTTC. Its protein product is CAISSGAPGETQYF.

The chain links TRBV29-1 to TRBJ1-1, with D possibly being TRBD1 (6 bases). V was cut by 7 bases and J by 1 base, with 13 bases left in between. Germline assignment: CDR1 SQVTM and CDR2 ANQGSEA. CDR3 size: 13 residues. CDR3 region: CSAQSTGNTEAFF. The CDR3 nucleotides read TGCAGCGCTCAATCGACAGGGAACACTGAAGCTTTCTTT.

The CDR3 loop is CASSQLERYNEQYF. CDR3 DNA sequence: TGTGCCAGCAGTCAACTGGAAAGGTACAATGAGCAGTACTTC. The V call is TRBV12-3 or TRBV12-4, the J call TRBJ2-5, with D unresolved. CDR3 length: 14 residues. Trimming pared 5 bases from V and 11 bases from J, leaving 21 bases between.

As for this clonotype: An end of the junction does not agree with germline; a read error may underlie this. This chain connects TRBV12-3 or TRBV12-4 to TRBJ2-1; 9 bases line up with TRBD2. CDR3 length: 16 amino acids. This CDR3 reads CACSRYSGGSYNEQFF. DNA for the CDR3: TGTGCCTGCAGCCGTTATAGCGGGGGTTCCTACAATGAGCAGTTCTTC.

In this sample, this clonotype turned up many times. One end of the junction fails to match germline, which may point to a read error. The rearrangement joins TRBV12-3 or TRBV12-4 to TRBJ2-3; TRBD2 matches 7 bases. The CDR3 runs 14 residues. CDR3 sequence (DNA): TGTGCCAGCAGTTTGACGGGGGGAGCAGATGCGCAGTATTTT. Translation gives CASSLTGGADAQYF.

The CDR3 spells CASSLREGLCEQYF. In nucleotides, the CDR3 is TGTGCCAGCAGTTTGCGGGAGGGCCTATGCGAGCAGTACTTC. The chain couples TRBV27 to TRBJ2-7, with TRBD2 identical over 9 bases. The trim removed 3 bases at V and 6 bases at J, leaving 6 bases unmatched. The germline CDR1 and CDR2 sequences are MNHEY and SMNVEV (reference sequence). The CDR3 spans 14 residues.

In its sample, this clonotype was seen a few times. The chain is built from TRBV7-2 and TRBJ2-5; maybe TRBD2 (6 bases). Germline CDR1 SGHTA, CDR2 FQGNSA. Trimming removed 5 bases at V and 1 base at J, with 17 bases between. The CDR3 sequence is 16 residues long. The CDR3 DNA sequence: TGTGCCAGCAGCCCCAGAGGAGGGTCTCCCCAAGAGACCCAGTACTTC. The encoded protein is CASSPRGGSPQETQYF. The whole variable domain, remainder taken from reference TRBV7-2 and TRBJ2-5, is GAGVSQSPSNKVTEKGKDVELRCDPISGHTALYWYRQSLGQGLEFLIYFQGNSAPDKSGLPSDRFSAERTGGSVSTLTIQRTQQEDSAVYLCASSPRGGSPQETQYFGPGTRLLVL.

This clonotype was observed a few times. This chain links TRBV20-1 with TRBJ2-7; 9 bases line up with TRBD2. CDR3 length: 14 amino acids. Trimming at V came to 1 base and at J to 0 bases, leaving 1 base not matched to a gene. The germline gives CDR1 DFQATT, CDR2 SNEGSKA (reference sequence). The DNA of the CDR3 is TGCAGTGCTAGAGGACTAGCGGACTCCTACGAGCAGTACTTC. Encoded protein: CSARGLADSYEQYF.

This clonotype was found a few times. This sequence joins TRBV7-2 and TRBJ1-1; no clear D. The CDR3 sequence is 14 residues long. V gave up 5 bases and J gave up 1 base, with 11 bases separating them. Germline V gene sequence: CDR1 SGHTA, CDR2 FQGNSA. CDR3 nucleotide sequence: TGTGCCAGCAGCCCCGGGCGGAAGAACACTGAAGCTTTCTTT. Protein: CASSPGRKNTEAFF. The variable domain in full, completed from reference TRBV7-2 and TRBJ1-1, reads GAGVSQSPSNKVTEKGKDVELRCDPISGHTALYWYRQSLGQGLEFLIYFQGNSAPDKSGLPSDRFSAERTGGSVSTLTIQRTQQEDSAVYLCASSPGRKNTEAFFGQGTRLTVV.

This clonotype was picked up a small number of times. The chain is built from TRBV5-1 and TRBJ2-7, with TRBD2 identical over 9 bases. Germline trimming cut 1 base from V and 6 bases from J; bases unmatched to any gene: 11. The germline gives CDR1 SGHRS, CDR2 YFSETQ. The CDR3 runs to 16 residues. CDR3 region: CASSLTSGGGGTEQYF. DNA of the CDR3: TGCGCCAGCAGCTTGACCTCCGGCGGGGGGGGCACCGAGCAGTACTTC.

Regarding this clonotype: A much larger clone lies one base from this, so it may be a read error. V usage is TRBV5-1 and J usage is TRBJ2-7; 7 bases map to TRBD1. J was trimmed by 9 bases and V by 5 bases; bases with no gene match: 17. This CDR3 is built from 15 residues. Germline CDR1 reads SGHRS; CDR2 reads YFSETQ. The CDR3 DNA reads TGCGCCAGCAGGAGGAGGACAGGAGAATCCAACGGGCAGTACTTC. It codes for CASRRRTGESNGQYF.

The genes are TRBV20-1 and TRBJ2-5; 7 bases are a match to TRBD2. The CDR3 is 17 amino acids. Germline CDR1 and CDR2: DFQATT and SNEGSKA (reference sequence). The junction had 18 bases not matched to a gene; V was cut back by 3 bases and J by 5 bases. CDR3 nucleotides: TGCAGTGCTAGGGACCCTAGCGGTAATCGAGGGAAGGAGACCCAGTACTTC. Protein: CSARDPSGNRGKETQYF.

V is TRBV20-1 and J is TRBJ2-3, with D possibly being TRBD2 (7 bases). Germline CDR1 reads DFQATT; CDR2 reads SNEGSKA (reference sequence). V dropped 0 bases and J dropped 1 base, with 14 bases sitting between them. This CDR3 is built from 16 residues. CDR3 coding DNA: TGCAGTGCTAGAGATGGGGGGGCTAGCGGCACAGATACGCAGTATTTT. Translated, it gives CSARDGGASGTDTQYF.

This chain uses TRBV10-3 with TRBJ2-5; TRBD2 agrees at 15 bases. The V gene's germline CDR1 is ENHRY and CDR2 SYGVKD. The CDR3 totals 16 residues. Germline trimming cut 5 bases from V and 1 base from J; bases unmatched to any gene: 2. DNA of the CDR3: TGTGCCATCAGTCGGACTAGCGGGAGGGCCCAAGAGACCCAGTACTTC. Translated, it gives CAISRTSGRAQETQYF.

The gene calls are TRBV9 and TRBJ2-5, with TRBD1 matching 10 bases. The DNA end is a closer match to TRBJ2-7, so the J assignment may be wrong. Germline values: CDR1 SGDLS, CDR2 YYNGEE. This CDR3 is built from 14 residues. The CDR3 reads CASSVRDRGHEQYF. The CDR3, as DNA: TGTGCCAGCAGCGTAAGGGACAGGGGCCACGAGCAGTACTTC.

The chain employs TRBV25-1 and TRBJ2-3; D is undetermined. V was clipped by 6 bases and J by 0 bases, with 16 bases between them. The germline gives CDR1 MGHDK, CDR2 SYGVNS. There are 16 residues in the CDR3. In DNA form, the CDR3 reads TGTGCCAGCAGCGATGCCCAGAAACCTAGCACAGATACGCAGTATTTT. It codes for CASSDAQKPSTDTQYF.

This chain joins TRBV6-2 or TRBV6-3 and TRBJ2-1; 8 bases map to TRBD1. The ends lost 6 bases at V and 0 bases at J; junction bases unmatched: 4. Germline CDR1 is MNHEY and CDR2 is SVGEGT. The CDR3 runs 15 residues. For the CDR3, the DNA is TGTGCCAGCAGATTGGACAGGGACTCCTACAATGAGCAGTTCTTC. Residues: CASRLDRDSYNEQFF.

Only a few counts were recorded for this clonotype. This rearrangement joins TRBV7-8 to TRBJ1-4; 8 positions match TRBD1. Germline CDR1 reads SGHVS; CDR2 reads FQNEAQ. V lost 1 base and J lost 10; bases outside the gene matches: 11. This CDR3 is built from 16 residues. The CDR3 DNA reads as TGTGCCAGCAGCTTAGAATCAGGGGGCGACTCGGCAAAACTGTTTTTT. Protein: CASSLESGGDSAKLFF.